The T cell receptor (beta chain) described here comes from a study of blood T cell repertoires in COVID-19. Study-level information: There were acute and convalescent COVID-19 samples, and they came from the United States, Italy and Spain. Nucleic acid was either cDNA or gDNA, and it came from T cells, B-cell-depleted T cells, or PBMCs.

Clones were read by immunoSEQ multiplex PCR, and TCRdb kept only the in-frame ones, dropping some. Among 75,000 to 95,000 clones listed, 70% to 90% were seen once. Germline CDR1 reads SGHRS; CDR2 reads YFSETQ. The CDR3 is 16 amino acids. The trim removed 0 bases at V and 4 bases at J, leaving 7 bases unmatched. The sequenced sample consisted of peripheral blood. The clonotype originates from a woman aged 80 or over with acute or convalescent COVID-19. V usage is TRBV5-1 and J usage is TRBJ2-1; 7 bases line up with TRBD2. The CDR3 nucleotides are TGCGCCAGCAGCTTGGAGGGTCAGCGGGGATACAATGAGCAGTTCTTC. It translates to CASSLEGQRGYNEQFF.